These 3 T cell receptor beta chains were sequenced from one sample in a study of T cell responses to AZD1222 COVID-19 vaccine. Measured with immunoSEQ multiplex PCR; TCRdb has only the in-frame clones, and not every one. The sample shows under 80,000 clones, 79% of them seen only once. Specimen: peripheral blood, collected on day 0 of MenACWY control vaccination. The receptors were gathered from an adult in good health.

V gene TRBV2 combines with J gene TRBJ1-4; D gene unclear. Germline CDR1 and CDR2: SNHLY and FYNNEI. With 6 bases removed from V and 4 bases from J, the gap between germline ends came to 6 bases. The CDR3 has 12 residues. The CDR3 spells CASRGVNEKLFF. CDR3 coding DNA: TGTGCCAGCAGGGGCGTTAATGAAAAACTGTTTTTT.

This clone has only one observation. J is TRBJ2-7 and V is TRBV5-6; 9 bases agree with TRBD1. CDR1 is SGHDT, CDR2 YYEEEE, per germline. J was trimmed by 4 bases and V by 0 bases; bases with no gene match: 5. The CDR3 loop spans 15 amino acids. CDR3 in amino acids: CASSLGGQGLYEQYF. The CDR3 DNA reads TGTGCCAGCAGCTTGGGGGGACAGGGACTTTACGAGCAGTACTTC. Together with reference TRBV5-6 and TRBJ2-7, the CDR3 gives the full variable domain: DAGVTQSPTHLIKTRGQQVTLRCSPKSGHDTVSWYQQALGQGPQFIFQYYEEEERQRGNFPDRFSGHQFPNYSSELNVNALLLGDSALYLCASSLGGQGLYEQYFGPGTRLTVT.

The V call is TRBV30, the J call TRBJ1-1; 9 positions match TRBD1. The germline CDR1 and CDR2 sequences are GTSNPN and SVGIG (reference sequence). This CDR3 is 13 amino acids long. V lost 7 bases to trimming and J lost 1 base; unmatched junction nucleotides: 4. The CDR3 nucleotides read TGTGCCTCCCAGGGACAGGGGAACACTGAAGCTTTCTTT. It is translated as CASQGQGNTEAFF.